Listed here is a single TCR beta chain. This specimen comes from a study of blood T cells in healthy people across ages. V lost 5 bases to trimming and J lost 3 bases; unmatched junction nucleotides: 17. This CDR3 contains 18 residues. Germline V gene data show CDR1 as SEHNR and CDR2 as FQNEAQ (reference sequence). Together with a sample-barcoded 5' primer, a J-beta primer mix was included in a second PCR lasting about 6 to 11 cycles. In TCRdb, the 5' RACE reads were re-called with MiXCR into one record per CDR3 protein. The profile shows about 1.5 million distinct CDR3 sequences, 40% to 45% of them singletons.

The source of this sequence is a young woman in good health. The chain employs TRBV7-9 and TRBJ2-7; 9 bases map to TRBD1. The sequencing input was blood. In nucleotides, the CDR3 is TGTGCCAGCAGCCCCCCCCTACCCACAGGGGGCTTTTACTACGAGCAGTACTTC. Encoded protein: CASSPPLPTGGFYYEQYF.